This T cell receptor beta chain originates from a study of blood T cell repertoires in COVID-19. Study-level background: The analysed material was cDNA or gDNA that came from T cells, B-cell-depleted T cells, or PBMCs.

The germline CDR1 and CDR2 sequences are SQVTM and ANQGSEA. This CDR3 has 13 amino acids. The V segment lost 6 bases and the J segment 3 bases; nucleotides outside the gene matches: 7. Profiled with immunoSEQ multiplex PCR; TCRdb holds only in-frame clones, not every one. The sample gives about 92,000 clones, around 67% of which show up once; roughly 24% is in the top ten. This TCR was sampled from an older woman in a cohort sampled during active or convalescent COVID-19. Sequences were obtained from peripheral blood. V gene TRBV29-1 combines with J gene TRBJ2-7; 8 bases line up with TRBD1. The CDR3 bases are TGCAGCGTGACCGGGACAGGACACTACGAGCAGTACTTC. Protein: CSVTGTGHYEQYF.